The 10 T cell receptor beta chains listed next were all sequenced from one sample in a study of identical twins. Via MiXCR, TCRdb re-called the 5' RACE reads, giving one row per CDR3 protein. The sample shows some 190,000 distinct CDR3 sequences, roughly 15% of them seen only once. The same specimen was also included in a second study, on T cells expressing NK-cell markers.

Sequences were obtained from CD8+ T cells sorted from blood. All receptors derive from a young woman in good health.

This clonotype was found a few times. This chain connects TRBV29-1 to TRBJ1-3, with TRBD1 as a possible D gene (5 bases). This CDR3 has 14 amino acids. Deletions cut 5 bases from V and 1 base from J, with 12 bases between. Germline loops: CDR1 SQVTM, CDR2 ANQGSEA. CDR3 coding DNA: TGCAGCGTTCTTGGGGACGGGTCTGGAAACACCATATATTTT. Translation: CSVLGDGSGNTIYF.

In its sample, this clonotype was seen a few times. The chain recombines TRBV9 with TRBJ1-1, with D hard to call. CDR1 is SGDLS and CDR2 is YYNGEE in the germline V gene. The CDR3 covers 13 residues. V lost 7 bases and J lost 4, with 14 bases in between. CDR3 coding DNA: TGTGCCAGCGTCGGTTTAGGGTTCACTGAAGCTTTCTTT. Its protein is CASVGLGFTEAFF.

The rearrangement links TRBV15 to TRBJ2-2, with D tentatively TRBD2 (6 bases). The CDR3 runs 13 residues. Trimming left V 5 bases short and J 6 bases short, with 10 bases between. Per germline, CDR1 LNHNV and CDR2 YYDKDF (reference sequence). The CDR3 nucleotides are TGTGCCACCAGCCGGGACTCCGCCGGGGAGCTGTTTTTT. The encoded protein is CATSRDSAGELFF.

This chain uses TRBV6-4 with TRBJ2-1; 10 nucleotides align to TRBD2. Germline V gene data show CDR1 as MRHNA and CDR2 as SNTAGT. The V and J ends lost 3 bases and 9 bases, in that order; junction bases with no gene match: 8. CDR3 size: 15 residues. The CDR3 reads CASSEGAGGPSEQFF. The CDR3 DNA sequence: TGTGCCAGCAGTGAAGGAGCGGGAGGGCCAAGTGAGCAGTTCTTC.

The J gene is TRBJ2-2, the V gene TRBV7-9; the D gene is possibly TRBD2 (6 bases). The V end was cut by 5 bases, the J end by 0 bases, with 10 bases between. The CDR3 sequence is 15 residues long. The germline CDR1 and CDR2 sequences are SEHNR and FQNEAQ (reference sequence). CDR3 DNA: TGTGCCAGCAGCCTTGAGCGGGCGAACACCGGGGAGCTGTTTTTT. Translation gives CASSLERANTGELFF.

This sequence joins TRBV28 and TRBJ1-5, with no clear D. The CDR3 is 14 residues long. Deletions cut 4 bases from V and 1 base from J, with 8 bases between. Germline CDR1 and CDR2: MDHEN and SYDVKM. The CDR3 loop reads CASSSPASNQPQHF. The DNA of the CDR3 is TGTGCCAGCAGTTCACCTGCCAGCAATCAGCCCCAGCATTTT.

This clonotype has just a few counts. The V gene is TRBV7-9, the J gene TRBJ1-1; the D gene is possibly TRBD1 (5 bases). Per the germline V gene, CDR1 is SEHNR and CDR2 is FQNEAQ (reference sequence). The ends were cut back, 5 bases at V and 4 bases at J, with 14 bases in the middle. CDR3 length: 14 amino acids. The CDR3: CASSDPGSRTEAFF. CDR3 sequence (DNA): TGTGCCAGCAGCGACCCAGGGTCGCGCACTGAAGCTTTCTTT.

This clonotype was seen a handful of times. The rearrangement uses TRBV11-2 and TRBJ2-7, with a possible D match to TRBD2 (7 bases). The CDR3 extends over 15 amino acids. Trimming removed 0 bases at V and 3 bases at J, with 12 bases between. The germline V gene encodes CDR1 SGHAT and CDR2 FQNNGV. This CDR3 reads CASSLDQGGGYEQYF. As DNA, the CDR3 is TGTGCCAGCAGCTTAGACCAAGGGGGGGGCTACGAGCAGTACTTC.

The rearrangement uses TRBV12-3 or TRBV12-4 and TRBJ1-2; a possible D gene is TRBD1 (5 bases). The CDR3 totals 13 residues. Trimming took 3 bases from V and 5 from J, leaving 10 bases between them. DNA for the CDR3: TGTGCCAGCAGTTTGCAGGGCAGATATGGCTACACCTTC. This encodes CASSLQGRYGYTF.

V gene TRBV9 combines with J gene TRBJ1-3; possibly TRBD1 for D (5 bases). Trimming removed 4 bases at V and 8 bases at J, with 13 bases between. The CDR3 is 13 residues long. Germline V CDR1 and CDR2: SGDLS, YYNGEE. CDR3 nucleotide sequence: TGTGCCAGCAGCAGAGGCCAAGGGGACACCATATATTTT. Its protein is CASSRGQGDTIYF.